This T cell receptor (beta chain) was sequenced in a study of blood T cells in healthy people across ages. This CDR3 is built from 13 residues. V gave up 3 bases and J gave up 3 bases, with 9 bases separating them. This clonotype was counted at least ten times. A sample-barcoded 5' primer and a J-beta primer mix were used in a second PCR of roughly 7 to 11 cycles. Every cDNA molecule bore a tag from a template-switch adaptor containing 12 random nucleotides. MiXCR was run by TCRdb on the 5' RACE reads, yielding one entry per CDR3 protein. This sample carries about 970,000 distinct CDR3 sequences, just over 50% of them seen once, and the ten largest clones take about 21%.

Sequenced material: blood. The receptor comes from a woman aged 55-70 years in good health. The V call is TRBV12-3 or TRBV12-4, the J call TRBJ2-7; D is undetermined. DNA for the CDR3: TGTGCCAGCAGTTTCGGTGGTGGCTACGAGCAGTACTTC. Amino acid sequence: CASSFGGGYEQYF.